The 29 T cell receptor beta chains presented below share a single source sample, sequenced in a study of cytomegalovirus exposure and HLA in healthy donors. This table comes from immunoSEQ multiplex PCR, and its TCRdb copy is limited to in-frame clones, with some not included. Here the sample spans approximately 58,000 clones, 90% to 95% being singletons. The source material was PBMCs. The receptors were gathered from a woman aged 18 to 35 in good health and CMV-seropositive.

The chain has TRBV7-2 and TRBJ1-6, with D hard to call. V lost 1 base, J lost 8 bases, and 9 bases lay in between. Germline CDR1 and CDR2: SGHTA and FQGNSA. The CDR3 extends over 14 amino acids. The CDR3 sequence is CASSLEGVDSPLHF. Here the CDR3 DNA reads TGTGCCAGCAGCTTAGAGGGAGTTGATTCACCCCTCCACTTT.

V is TRBV11-2 and J is TRBJ1-2; D not resolved. CDR1 is SGHAT, CDR2 FQNNGV, per germline. V lost 2 bases to trimming and J lost 4 bases, with 11 bases between them. The CDR3 has 14 amino acids. The CDR3 sequence is CASSLMAATYGYTF. DNA of the CDR3: TGTGCCAGCAGCTTAATGGCGGCTACCTATGGCTACACCTTC.

In its sample, this clone was seen once. The chain employs TRBV29-1 and TRBJ2-1; TRBD2 matches at 8 bases. Germline CDR1 and CDR2: SQVTM and ANQGSEA. The CDR3 totals 15 residues. The V segment lost 7 bases and the J segment 6 bases; nucleotides outside the gene matches: 14. CDR3 region: CSARGYDGGANEQFF. The DNA of the CDR3 is TGCAGCGCTCGAGGGTATGACGGGGGGGCCAATGAGCAGTTCTTC.

The chain has TRBV7-2 and TRBJ2-3; maybe TRBD2 (5 bases). V lost 1 base, J lost 2 bases, and 10 bases lay in between. This CDR3 contains 15 residues. Germline V lookup: CDR1 SGHTA, CDR2 FQGNSA. CDR3 bases: TGTGCCAGCAGCTTAGTTCCTAGCTCCACAGATACGCAGTATTTT. It translates to CASSLVPSSTDTQYF.

The chain employs TRBV4-1 and TRBJ2-6, with TRBD1 as a possible D gene (5 bases). The germline CDR1 and CDR2 sequences are MGHRA and YSYEKL. Trimming pared 0 bases from V and 0 bases from J, leaving 21 bases between. The CDR3 is made up of 21 amino acids. CDR3 nucleotide sequence: TGCGCCAGCAGCCAAGATATTTTCGCAGGGCCAAGGGGCTCTGGGGCCAACGTCCTGACTTTC. It yields the protein CASSQDIFAGPRGSGANVLTF.

The V call is TRBV6-5, the J call TRBJ1-2; D not certain. There are 14 residues in the CDR3. The V and J ends lost 0 bases and 4 bases respectively, with 9 bases between them. CDR1 MNHEY and CDR2 SVGAGI come from the germline V gene. The CDR3 DNA is TGTGCCAGCAGTTACTCCTCTAGTAGCTATGGCTACACCTTC. Translating it yields CASSYSSSSYGYTF.

The V gene is TRBV30, the J gene TRBJ2-1; 9 bases line up with TRBD2. V shed 1 base, J shed 7 bases, and the junction held 8 bases outside the gene matches. Germline V gene sequence: CDR1 GTSNPN, CDR2 SVGIG (reference sequence). This CDR3 is 15 amino acids long. The CDR3 region is CAWSGLPSGINEQFF. The CDR3 DNA is TGTGCCTGGAGTGGTCTACCTAGCGGGATTAATGAGCAGTTCTTC.

A remark on this clone: Other DNA sequences in the same sample also yield this CDR3. This CDR3 reads CASSEGQGGQPQHF. CDR3 DNA sequence: TGTGCCAGCAGTGAAGGACAGGGCGGCCAGCCCCAGCATTTT. The V gene is TRBV6-1, the J gene TRBJ1-5; 7 bases match TRBD1. V shed 1 base, J shed 7 bases, and the junction held 4 bases outside the gene matches. CDR1 and CDR2 (germline): MNHNS, SASEGT. There are 14 residues in the CDR3.

This clone was detected only once. The chain couples TRBV5-3 to TRBJ2-1; no reliable D call. TRBV5-3 is labeled an ORF, and its function is uncertain. The CDR3 runs 12 residues. The V end was cut by 3 bases, the J end by 4 bases, with 5 bases between. The CDR3 DNA sequence: TGTGCCAGAAGCTGCAGTTACAATGAGCAGTTCTTC. It codes for CARSCSYNEQFF.

This clone was detected ten times or more. V and J are TRBV6-1 and TRBJ2-3; 9 bases are shared with TRBD2. CDR3 length: 15 residues. Germline-derived CDR1 and CDR2 are MNHNS and SASEGT. V shed 5 bases, J shed 1 base, and the junction held 4 bases outside the gene matches. The CDR3 DNA reads TGTGCCAGCAGTCATTCTAGCGGGGGCACAGATACGCAGTATTTT. As protein: CASSHSSGGTDTQYF.

J is TRBJ2-5 and V is TRBV7-2, with 14 bases matching TRBD2. V was clipped by 5 bases and J by 5 bases; unmatched bases: 4. This CDR3 contains 15 residues. Per the germline V gene, CDR1 is SGHTA and CDR2 is FQGNSA. In DNA, the CDR3 is TGTGCCAGCAGCCCGGGGACTAGCGGGGGCGAGACCCAGTACTTC. This gives the protein CASSPGTSGGETQYF.

This clone was counted a single time. The chain is built from TRBV2 and TRBJ1-1; tentatively, D is TRBD1 (5 bases). The germline V gene encodes CDR1 SNHLY and CDR2 FYNNEI. V dropped 8 bases and J dropped 2 bases, with 9 bases sitting between them. The CDR3 runs 12 residues. In DNA form, the CDR3 reads TGTGCCAGCGGGGGGTACAACACTGAAGCTTTCTTT. Protein: CASGGYNTEAFF.

The chain is built from TRBV11-2 and TRBJ2-7; D perhaps matches TRBD1 (5 bases). This CDR3 has 13 amino acids. Trimming took 4 bases from V and 2 from J, leaving 9 bases between them. Germline-derived CDR1 and CDR2 are SGHAT and FQNNGV. The CDR3 DNA sequence: TGTGCCAGCAGCTACACAGGCCCCTACGAGCAGTACTTC. Amino acid sequence: CASSYTGPYEQYF.

The rearrangement links TRBV19 to TRBJ2-2; tentative D call: TRBD2 (6 bases). Deletions cut 9 bases from V and 2 bases from J, with 16 bases between. The germline V gene has CDR1 LNHDA and CDR2 SQIVND (reference sequence). CDR3 length: 15 residues. The CDR3 DNA reads TGTGCCAGCCAAGGGAGGCTTGCAAACACCGGGGAGCTGTTTTTT. As protein: CASQGRLANTGELFF.

This chain uses TRBV11-2 with TRBJ2-7; the match to TRBD1 covers 7 bases. The length of the CDR3 is 16 residues. Looked up from germline, CDR1 is SGHAT and CDR2 is FQNNGV. The trim removed 3 bases at V and 4 bases at J, leaving 12 bases unmatched. Here the CDR3 reads CASSFPTDRIGYEQYF. The CDR3 region has the DNA TGTGCCAGCAGCTTCCCCACGGACAGGATTGGGTACGAGCAGTACTTC.

The chain links TRBV9 to TRBJ2-1; D is uncertain. From germline, CDR1 is SGDLS and CDR2 YYNGEE. The V and J ends lost 6 bases and 7 bases respectively, with 8 bases between them. The CDR3 extends over 11 amino acids. Here the CDR3 reads CASTRVNEQFF. The CDR3 coding sequence is TGTGCCAGCACCCGAGTTAATGAGCAGTTCTTC. Full variable domain (remainder filled in from reference TRBV9 and TRBJ2-1): DSGVTQTPKHLITATGQRVTLRCSPRSGDLSVYWYQQSLDQGLQFLIQYYNGEERAKGNILERFSAQQFPDLHSELNLSSLELGDSALYFCASTRVNEQFFGPGTRLTVL.

This chain uses TRBV6-1 with TRBJ2-1; D is unresolved. Trimming removed 4 bases at V and 7 bases at J, with 11 bases between. The CDR3 extends over 13 amino acids. The germline V gene has CDR1 MNHNS and CDR2 SASEGT. The CDR3 sequence is CASSVLRNNEQFF. CDR3 sequence (DNA): TGTGCCAGCAGTGTTCTGCGGAATAATGAGCAGTTCTTC.

The rearrangement joins TRBV4-1 to TRBJ2-7, with 7 bases fitting TRBD1. This CDR3 is built from 15 residues. CDR1 is MGHRA and CDR2 is YSYEKL in the germline V gene. The trim removed 1 base at V and 0 bases at J, leaving 3 bases unmatched. CDR3 sequence (DNA): TGCGCCAGCAGCCAAGGGGACAGTAGCTCCTACGAGCAGTACTTC. Translating it yields CASSQGDSSSYEQYF.

The chain links TRBV28 to TRBJ2-1; D is uncertain. V dropped 5 bases and J dropped 10 bases, with 18 bases sitting between them. CDR1 is MDHEN and CDR2 is SYDVKM in the germline V gene. This CDR3 is 14 amino acids long. CDR3 sequence: CASSPGSSLREQFF. In nucleotides, the CDR3 is TGTGCCAGCAGTCCCGGGTCAAGCTTACGGGAGCAGTTCTTC.

V usage is TRBV4-1 and J usage is TRBJ2-2, with 8 bases fitting TRBD2. V shed 2 bases, J shed 5 bases, and the junction held 13 bases outside the gene matches. This CDR3 is 18 amino acids long. Germline-derived CDR1 and CDR2 are MGHRA and YSYEKL. The CDR3 reads CASSQTPGLSGSTGELFF. DNA of the CDR3: TGCGCCAGCAGCCAAACCCCTGGACTAAGCGGGAGTACCGGGGAGCTGTTTTTT.

The V call is TRBV28, the J call TRBJ2-1; 8 nucleotides match TRBD1. The junction had 12 bases not matched to a gene; V was cut back by 10 bases and J by 4 bases. Germline V gives CDR1 MDHEN, CDR2 SYDVKM. This CDR3 is built from 15 residues. The CDR3 region is CANGPPGQAYNEQFF. The CDR3 DNA reads TGTGCCAACGGTCCCCCGGGACAGGCGTACAATGAGCAGTTCTTC.

This clone has just one count. The J gene is TRBJ2-7, the V gene TRBV15; TRBD1 matches 8 bases. Trimming cost V 5 bases and J 3 bases; bases outside gene matches: 6. The CDR3 has 14 residues. From germline, CDR1 is LNHNV and CDR2 YYDKDF (reference sequence). CDR3 loop: CATSLWGQDYEQYF. The CDR3 DNA is TGTGCCACCAGCTTATGGGGACAGGACTACGAGCAGTACTTC.

This chain uses TRBV4-3 with TRBJ1-2, with 8 bases matching TRBD1. The CDR3 has 15 residues. Unmatched junction bases numbered 9, after V lost 4 bases and J lost 5 bases. Germline assignment: CDR1 LGHNA and CDR2 YSLEER. CDR3 sequence: CASSRTGQGSYGYTF. The CDR3 DNA reads as TGCGCCAGCAGCCGAACAGGACAGGGATCATATGGCTACACCTTC.

The chain is built from TRBV7-8 and TRBJ2-7; 9 positions agree with TRBD1. The CDR3 has 17 residues. The V gene's germline CDR1 is SGHVS and CDR2 FQNEAQ. V dropped 4 bases and J dropped 3; count of bases not matched to a gene: 13. Here the CDR3 DNA reads TGTGCCAGCAGCTGGCCGGGACAGGGACGGGGTTACTACGAGCAGTACTTC. Protein product: CASSWPGQGRGYYEQYF.

The CDR3 DNA reads as TGTGCCAGCAGCTTAGGCTATAGACAGGGCCATTTTACAGATACGCAGTATTTT. Its translation is CASSLGYRQGHFTDTQYF. This chain joins TRBV11-2 and TRBJ2-3; TRBD1 matches at 7 bases. Germline trimming cut 1 base from V and 3 bases from J; bases unmatched to any gene: 13. The CDR3 has 18 amino acids. Germline values: CDR1 SGHAT, CDR2 FQNNGV.

CDR3 sequence: CASSLASLAVTDTQYF. In DNA form, the CDR3 reads TGTGCCAGCAGCTTAGCGTCCCTAGCCGTCACAGATACGCAGTATTTT. The gene calls are TRBV13 and TRBJ2-3; D may be TRBD2 (5 bases). This CDR3 has 16 amino acids. Trimming left V 1 base short and J 2 bases short, with 13 bases between. Germline V gene sequence: CDR1 PRHDT, CDR2 FYEKMQ (reference sequence).

The V gene is TRBV28, the J gene TRBJ1-4; TRBD1 aligns across 10 bases. After removal of 6 bases from V and 4 bases from J, the junction contained 2 bases not matched to a gene. CDR1 and CDR2 (germline): MDHEN, SYDVKM. The CDR3 contains 14 residues. The CDR3 spells CASSRTGGNEKLFF. For the CDR3, the DNA is TGTGCCAGCAGCCGGACAGGGGGTAATGAAAAACTGTTTTTT.

The chain recombines TRBV10-3 with TRBJ1-2, with 9 nucleotides matching TRBD1. This CDR3 has 15 amino acids. The J segment lost 1 base and the V segment lost 8 bases, leaving 8 bases of the junction unmatched. From germline, CDR1 is ENHRY and CDR2 SYGVKD. CDR3 sequence (DNA): TGTGCCATCCTGGCTTCGGACAGGGGTAACTATGGCTACACCTTC. Amino acids: CAILASDRGNYGYTF.

In regard to this clone: Germline and junction disagree at one end, which may indicate a read error. The J gene is TRBJ1-1, the V gene TRBV7-7; 8 nucleotides agree with TRBD1. CDR1 is SSHAT, CDR2 FNYEAQ, per germline (reference sequence). The CDR3 length is 13 residues. DNA for the CDR3: TGTGCTAGCAGCTTAGGACAGGGAACTGAAGCTTTCTTT. Translating gives CASSLGQGTEAFF.